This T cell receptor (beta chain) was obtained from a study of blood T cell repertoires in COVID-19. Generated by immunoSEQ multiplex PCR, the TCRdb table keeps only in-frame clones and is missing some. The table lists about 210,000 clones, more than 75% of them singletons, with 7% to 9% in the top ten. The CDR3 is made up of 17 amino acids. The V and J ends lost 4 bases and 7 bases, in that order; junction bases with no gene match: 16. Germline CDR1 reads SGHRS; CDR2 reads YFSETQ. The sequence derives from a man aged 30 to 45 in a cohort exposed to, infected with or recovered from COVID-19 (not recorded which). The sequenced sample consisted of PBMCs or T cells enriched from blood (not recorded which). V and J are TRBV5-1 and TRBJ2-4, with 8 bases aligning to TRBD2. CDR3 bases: TGCGCCAGCAGCCAAAACCCAACCGGGACTAGAATCAACATTCAGTACTTC. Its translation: CASSQNPTGTRINIQYF.